These 5 T cell receptor beta chains share one sample of origin, sequenced in a study of technical replicates of blood from several donors. Using immunoSEQ multiplex PCR, the repertoire was profiled, and TCRdb retains in-frame clones only, with some absent. The sample records over 85,000 clones, 96% being singletons. The sequencing input was T cells isolated from PBMCs. The receptors derive from a human donor in good health.

J is TRBJ2-1 and V is TRBV30; 8 positions agree with TRBD2. V lost 2 bases to trimming and J lost 1 base; unmatched junction nucleotides: 10. The germline gives CDR1 GTSNPN, CDR2 SVGIG (reference sequence). The CDR3 is 17 amino acids. The DNA of the CDR3 is TGTGCCTGGAGTCTGATGGTAGCGGGATGGTCCTACAATGAGCAGTTCTTC. Translating gives CAWSLMVAGWSYNEQFF.

The V and J genes are TRBV7-3 and TRBJ2-1; possible D gene TRBD1, 6 bases. V dropped 5 bases and J dropped 6 bases, with 14 bases sitting between them. The germline V gene has CDR1 SGHTA and CDR2 FQGTGA. The CDR3 is 14 amino acids. CDR3 sequence reads: CASSNAGTRNEQFF. CDR3 nucleotide sequence: TGTGCCAGCAGCAATGCAGGGACACGCAATGAGCAGTTCTTC.

The chain employs TRBV28 and TRBJ2-7; unclear D gene. CDR3 length equals 12 residues. The V end was cut by 4 bases, the J end by 3 bases, with 7 bases between. Germline lookup yields CDR1 MDHEN and CDR2 SYDVKM. This chain's CDR3 is CASSSLDYEQYF. In nucleotides, the CDR3 is TGTGCCAGCAGTTCGTTAGACTACGAGCAGTACTTC.

The chain joins TRBV14 to TRBJ1-1; TRBD1 might be the D (5 bases). There are 14 residues in the CDR3. CDR1 is SGHDN and CDR2 is FVKESK in the germline V gene. Between the trimmed V and J ends, which lost 1 base and 5 bases, there was a span of 11 bases. Written as DNA, the CDR3 is TGTGCCAGCAGCCAAGTGGGCGGGGGGACTGAAGCTTTCTTT. This translates into CASSQVGGGTEAFF.

A word on this clone: Relative to the germline gene, one junction end is altered; a read error may explain this. The V and J genes are TRBV28 and TRBJ2-1; 8 nucleotides line up with TRBD2. The CDR3 totals 15 residues. The V gene's germline CDR1 is MDHEN and CDR2 SYDVKM. The CDR3 DNA sequence: TGTGCCAGCGGTTTAGCGGGAATTATAGACGGTGAGCAGTTCTTC. Its protein is CASGLAGIIDGEQFF.